Listed below are T cell receptor beta chains from one sample, sequenced in a study of CD8+CD57+ T cells in acquired aplastic anemia. Using its own MiXCR run on the reads, TCRdb lists one record per CDR3 protein. In the table there are approximately 58,000 distinct CDR3 sequences, roughly 60% of which are singletons. Sample: sorted CD4+, CD8+, or CD8+CD57+ T cells (not recorded which) from PBMCs. The receptors were sampled from a human donor with aplastic anemia. The CDR3 runs from the conserved cysteine through the conserved F or W. Each record gives: J gene, clone size, V gene, D gene, CDR3 DNA, CDR3 protein. D genes are given only for firm matches. Clone sizes are given selectively: once, few, many, or a class where the clone is expanded.

TRBJ2-7 | - | TRBV10-3 | - | TGTGCCATCTCGCATCAGGGGAACGAGCAGTACTTC | CAISHQGNEQYF
TRBJ1-1 | many | TRBV20-1 | - | TGCAGTGCTAGACCACCACGGACTGAAGCTTTCTTT | CSARPPRTEAFF
TRBJ2-3 | - | TRBV4-2 | TRBD2 | TGTGCCAGCAGCCAAGACGTCGGGAGGGGCACAGATACGCAGTATTTT | CASSQDVGRGTDTQYF
TRBJ1-6 | once | TRBV25-1 | - | TGTGCCAGCAGTGGGATGAGCTCCTATAATTCACCCCTCCACTTT | CASSGMSSYNSPLHF
TRBJ1-2 | - | TRBV7-9 | - | TGTGCCAGCAGCTTAGCAGGGGGGGAAAATGGCTACACCTTC | CASSLAGGENGYTF
TRBJ2-7 | - | TRBV10-2 | - | TGCGCCAGCAGTAGGTCGTCCTACGAGCAGTACTTC | CASSRSSYEQYF
TRBJ1-6 | once | TRBV10-3 | TRBD1 | TGTGCCAGCAGTAAGTCGACAGGGGATAATTCACCCCTCCACTTT | CASSKSTGDNSPLHF
TRBJ2-2 | - | TRBV10-3 | - | TGTGCCATCACTTCGACAGGCGGGGAGCTGTTTTTT | CAITSTGGELFF
TRBJ2-1 | few | TRBV10-1 | TRBD2 | TGCGCCAGCAGGGGAGGGTGGGGGGATGAGCAGTTCTTC | CASRGGWGDEQFF
TRBJ1-2 | - | TRBV5-1 | TRBD1 | TGCGCCAGCGGCGAACAGGGGGACTATGGCTACACCTTC | CASGEQGDYGYTF
TRBJ1-2 | - | TRBV15 | - | TGTGCCACCAGCAGTACCGGGACATTTCTAGAGGGTGGCTACACCTTC | CATSSTGTFLEGGYTF
TRBJ2-7 | - | TRBV10-2 | TRBD1 | TGCGCCAGCAGTTCGGACAGGGTCTACGAGCAGTACTTC | CASSSDRVYEQYF
TRBJ2-3 | - | TRBV2 | - | TGTGCCCTGACCCGGGCCCATACCTTCACAGATACGCAGTATTTT | CALTRAHTFTDTQYF
TRBJ2-7 | once | TRBV10-3 | TRBD1 | TGTGCCATCAGCGGGACAGGGATCGACGAGCAGTACTTC | CAISGTGIDEQYF
TRBJ1-1 | medium-sized | TRBV2 | - | TGTGCCAGCAATCAGGGGTGGTCTGAAGCTTTCTTT | CASNQGWSEAFF
TRBJ2-7 | - | TRBV19 | - | TGTGCCAGTAGTATAAACTGGGGAACCTACGAGCAGTACTTC | CASSINWGTYEQYF
TRBJ2-7 | - | TRBV9 | - | TGTGCCAGCAGCGTAGACGGTCTGACCGCCTACGAGCAGTACTTC | CASSVDGLTAYEQYF
TRBJ2-6 | - | TRBV19 | - | TGTGCCAGTAGTCGCGTCATCTCTGGGGCCAACGTCCTGACTTTC | CASSRVISGANVLTF